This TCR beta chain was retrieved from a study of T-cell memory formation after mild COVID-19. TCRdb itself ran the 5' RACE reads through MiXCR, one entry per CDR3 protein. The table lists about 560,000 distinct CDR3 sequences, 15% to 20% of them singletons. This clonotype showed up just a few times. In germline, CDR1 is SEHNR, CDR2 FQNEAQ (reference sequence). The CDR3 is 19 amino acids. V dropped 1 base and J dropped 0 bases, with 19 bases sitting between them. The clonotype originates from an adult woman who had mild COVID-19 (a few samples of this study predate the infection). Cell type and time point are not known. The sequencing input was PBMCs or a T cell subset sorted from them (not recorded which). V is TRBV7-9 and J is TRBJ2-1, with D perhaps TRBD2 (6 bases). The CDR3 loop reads CASSLEVLATGSSYNEQFF. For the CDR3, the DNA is TGTGCCAGCAGCTTAGAGGTGTTAGCTACCGGGAGCTCCTACAATGAGCAGTTCTTC.